The source of this T cell receptor beta chain is a study of response to subunit inactivated influenza vaccine. Study-wide points: A suggestion made by the authors is that each seasonal influenza vaccination recruits few new T cells.

This clonotype was counted many times. Its cognate antigen is unknown. One entry per CDR3 protein results from TCRdb running MiXCR on the RT-PCR reads. The sample lists more than 150,000 distinct CDR3 sequences, roughly a tenth occurring once. The V and J ends lost 4 bases and 8 bases, in that order; junction bases with no gene match: 10. The germline V gene encodes CDR1 LGHNA and CDR2 YSLEER. The CDR3 is 16 residues long. The source is a man aged 50 to 69 who received an inactivated influenza vaccine. The V call is TRBV4-3, the J call TRBJ2-1; 11 nucleotides line up with TRBD2. The sequences come from CD8+ T cells sorted from PBMCs, collected less than 30 months after vaccination. CDR3 nucleotides: TGCGCCAGCAGCCGGGCCACTAGCGGGAGTAAGGATGAGCAGTTCTTC. This codes for CASSRATSGSKDEQFF.